Each of the 20 T cell receptor beta chains below was sequenced from the same sample in a study of blood T cell repertoires in COVID-19. Clones were read by immunoSEQ multiplex PCR, and TCRdb kept only the in-frame ones, dropping some. The sample includes some 270,000 clones, about nine tenths of them seen just once. Sequencing used PBMCs or T cells enriched from blood (not recorded which). Receptors were obtained from a woman in her thirties or forties who had recovered from COVID-19.

The chain combines TRBV7-9 with TRBJ1-1; 9 nucleotides agree with TRBD1. The CDR3 is 18 residues long. Germline V gives CDR1 SEHNR, CDR2 FQNEAQ (reference sequence). V trimming: 6 bases; J trimming: 4 bases; junction bases outside the gene matches: 18. The CDR3 DNA sequence: TGTGCCAGCAGTTTAACGCTAGGACAGGGGAGTCCGGGCACTGAAGCTTTCTTT. It translates to CASSLTLGQGSPGTEAFF.

This chain links TRBV4-1 with TRBJ1-1; weak D call: TRBD1 (5 bases). V was clipped by 5 bases and J by 2 bases, with 18 bases between them. Per the germline V gene, CDR1 is MGHRA and CDR2 is YSYEKL. The CDR3 is 16 residues long. This chain's CDR3 is CASSLGGTGVNTEAFF. The CDR3 DNA reads TGCGCCAGCAGCTTAGGAGGGACGGGCGTAAACACTGAAGCTTTCTTT.

The chain carries TRBV7-9 and TRBJ2-1, with D possibly matching TRBD2 (6 bases). The V gene lost 1 base and the J gene lost 8 bases, with 18 bases spanning the gap. This CDR3 has 16 amino acids. Germline V gives CDR1 SEHNR, CDR2 FQNEAQ (reference sequence). The CDR3 region has the DNA TGTGCCAGCAGCTTAGATTTCGGGACTGGAAGGGATGAGCAGTTCTTC. Its translation is CASSLDFGTGRDEQFF.

The chain recombines TRBV3-1 (or the pseudogene TRBV3-2) with TRBJ2-2, with a weak D call TRBD2 (5 bases). V lost 2 bases and J lost 7, with 11 bases in between. Germline assignment: CDR1 LGHDT and CDR2 YNNKEL (reference sequence). The CDR3 runs 14 residues. As DNA, the CDR3 is TGTGCCAGCAGCCAAAGGACTTTAGGCGGGGAGCTGTTTTTT. Amino acid sequence: CASSQRTLGGELFF.

This clone was seen once. This sequence joins TRBV2 and TRBJ1-1; possibly TRBD1 for D (6 bases). CDR3 length: 13 amino acids. Germline CDR1 reads SNHLY; CDR2 reads FYNNEI. V lost 7 bases, J lost 1 base, and 10 bases lay in between. The CDR3 region is CASTQGPNTEAFF. The CDR3 DNA sequence: TGTGCCAGCACCCAGGGGCCGAACACTGAAGCTTTCTTT.

This chain links TRBV19 with TRBJ2-1; TRBD2 matches 16 bases. The V and J ends lost 7 bases and 2 bases, in that order; junction bases with no gene match: 8. CDR1 is LNHDA, CDR2 SQIVND, per germline (reference sequence). This CDR3 contains 18 residues. The CDR3 coding sequence is TGTGCCAGTACCGAACACGGGACTAGCGGGGGGGCCTACAATGAGCAGTTCTTC. Protein: CASTEHGTSGGAYNEQFF.

This clone was counted many times. The J gene is TRBJ1-1, the V gene TRBV10-2; 8 positions match TRBD1. CDR1 WSHSY and CDR2 SAAADI come from the germline V gene. Trimming cost V 6 bases and J 10 bases; bases outside gene matches: 4. The CDR3 covers 11 residues. The CDR3 DNA sequence: TGCGCCAGCAGATCAGACAGGGGAGCTTTCTTT. Its protein is CASRSDRGAFF.

J is TRBJ2-1 and V is TRBV9; 10 bases are shared with TRBD2. The ends lost 0 bases at V and 9 bases at J; junction bases unmatched: 9. The CDR3 spans 16 residues. Germline V gene sequence: CDR1 SGDLS, CDR2 YYNGEE. The CDR3 sequence: CASSVAGLAVLGEQFF. The CDR3 region has the DNA TGTGCCAGCAGCGTAGCCGGACTAGCGGTATTGGGTGAGCAGTTCTTC.

The chain employs TRBV19 and TRBJ1-1; possibly TRBD1 for D (6 bases). CDR1 LNHDA and CDR2 SQIVND come from the germline V gene (reference sequence). V gave up 4 bases and J gave up 1 base, with 13 bases separating them. This CDR3 comprises 15 residues. The CDR3 DNA reads TGTGCCAGTAGTAGCTACCCGGACAGGAACACTGAAGCTTTCTTT. Its translation is CASSSYPDRNTEAFF.

This chain joins TRBV4-1 and TRBJ2-5; 13 positions match TRBD2. Germline V gene lookup returns CDR1 MGHRA and CDR2 YSYEKL. V shed 4 bases, J shed 4 bases, and the junction held 6 bases outside the gene matches. CDR3 length equals 16 residues. The CDR3 reads CASSLRLAGGGETQYF. The CDR3 nucleotides read TGCGCCAGCAGCCTCCGACTAGCGGGGGGCGGAGAGACCCAGTACTTC.

This clone was recorded many times. The J gene is TRBJ2-1, the V gene TRBV10-3, with 10 bases aligning to TRBD1. The CDR3 has 16 amino acids. Germline CDR1 ENHRY, CDR2 SYGVKD. Trimming removed 5 bases from V and 2 bases from J; junction bases left unmatched: 6. The CDR3 DNA is TGTGCCATCAGTCAATCCGGGACAGGGGCCTACAATGAGCAGTTCTTC. It yields the protein CAISQSGTGAYNEQFF.

The J gene is TRBJ2-1, the V gene TRBV7-2; TRBD2 aligns across 11 bases. J lost 3 bases, V lost 5 bases, and 3 bases had no gene match. Germline loops: CDR1 SGHTA, CDR2 FQGNSA. The CDR3 sequence is 15 residues long. Here the CDR3 reads CASSRTSGGYNEQFF. The CDR3 DNA reads TGTGCCAGCAGCCGCACTAGCGGGGGCTACAATGAGCAGTTCTTC.

Details on this clone: The sample carries other DNA sequences with the same CDR3. V usage is TRBV9 and J usage is TRBJ2-7; perhaps TRBD2 as D (5 bases). Germline lookup yields CDR1 SGDLS and CDR2 YYNGEE. The length of the CDR3 is 13 residues. Trimming took 0 bases from V and 4 from J, leaving 8 bases between them. CDR3 sequence: CASSVGLTYEQYF. The CDR3 nucleotides read TGTGCCAGCAGCGTAGGACTAACTTACGAGCAGTACTTC.

The rearrangement joins TRBV7-2 to TRBJ1-3; 7 bases agree with TRBD1. J gave up 2 bases and V 3 bases, and 1 base lay outside the gene matches. This CDR3 spans 14 amino acids. In germline, CDR1 is SGHTA, CDR2 FQGNSA. CDR3 bases: TGTGCCAGCAGCTTCGACAGGGCTGGAAACACCATATATTTT. Translating it yields CASSFDRAGNTIYF. The full variable domain, rest sourced from reference TRBV7-2 and TRBJ1-3, is GAGVSQSPSNKVTEKGKDVELRCDPISGHTALYWYRQSLGQGLEFLIYFQGNSAPDKSGLPSDRFSAERTGGSVSTLTIQRTQQEDSAVYLCASSFDRAGNTIYFGEGSWLTVV.

The V gene is TRBV6-4, the J gene TRBJ2-3; TRBD2 matches 11 bases. Per germline, CDR1 MRHNA and CDR2 SNTAGT. The CDR3 spans 16 residues. Trimming cost V 6 bases and J 0 bases; bases outside gene matches: 5. CDR3 nucleotide sequence: TGTGCCAGCAGACCGACTAGCGGGGCTAGCACAGATACGCAGTATTTT. As protein: CASRPTSGASTDTQYF.

The chain has TRBV6-5 and TRBJ2-7, with 8 bases identical to TRBD1. The germline CDR1 and CDR2 sequences are MNHEY and SVGAGI. CDR3 length: 15 amino acids. V was pared by 6 bases and J by 2 bases, with 9 bases of the junction left unmatched. Here the CDR3 DNA reads TGTGCCAGCAGGGATCCGGGACAGGCTACCTACGAGCAGTACTTC. Translation: CASRDPGQATYEQYF.

This clone is a singleton in its sample. The chain joins TRBV7-2 to TRBJ1-1, with TRBD1 matching over 9 bases. J lost 5 bases, V lost 5 bases, and 6 bases had no gene match. The V gene's germline CDR1 is SGHTA and CDR2 FQGNSA. The CDR3 runs 14 residues. The DNA of the CDR3 is TGTGCCAGCAGCCTACAGGGGGCGACTACTGAAGCTTTCTTT. This gives the protein CASSLQGATTEAFF.

V and J are TRBV11-3 and TRBJ1-1; perhaps TRBD1 as D (6 bases). CDR1 and CDR2 from the germline V gene are SGHNT and YENEEA. Deletions cut 1 base from V and 8 bases from J, with 11 bases between. CDR3 length: 13 residues. For the CDR3, the DNA is TGTGCCAGCAGCTTAGTTTCTGGGGGCGAAGCTTTCTTT. This codes for CASSLVSGGEAFF.

This chain links TRBV20-1 with TRBJ2-1; tentatively, D is TRBD2 (6 bases). Looked up from germline, CDR1 is DFQATT and CDR2 is SNEGSKA (reference sequence). V lost 3 bases, J lost 3 bases, and 15 bases lay in between. This CDR3 is built from 15 residues. The CDR3: CSASVGGMNYNEQFF. For the CDR3, the DNA is TGCAGTGCTAGTGTTGGCGGGATGAACTACAATGAGCAGTTCTTC.

CDR3 loop: CASRPEQVPGGGYTF. CDR3 coding DNA: TGTGCCAGCAGGCCTGAACAGGTCCCCGGGGGTGGCTACACCTTC. This chain links TRBV5-6 with TRBJ1-2, with a possible D match to TRBD1 (5 bases). Germline-derived CDR1 and CDR2 are SGHDT and YYEEEE. The CDR3 extends over 15 amino acids. Deletions cut 5 bases from V and 7 bases from J, with 21 bases between.